This T cell receptor beta chain was captured by sequencing in a study of blood T cell repertoires in COVID-19. Authors' processing steps: By means of reference gene primer amplification, nucleated cell counts were estimated. The protocol was immunoSEQ multiplex PCR, while the TCRdb copy is restricted to in-frame clones and leaves out a portion. V and J calls and clone size are copied from that table; D and trimming were computed from the DNA. Of almost 250,000 clones in the sample, roughly 86% were seen once. This clone is a singleton in its sample. The CDR3 runs to 14 residues. Germline V gene sequence: CDR1 MNHEY, CDR2 SMNVEV (reference sequence). V dropped 4 bases and J dropped 7 bases, with 14 bases sitting between them.

The source of this sequence is an older woman who had recovered from COVID-19. Input material: peripheral blood. V and J are TRBV27 and TRBJ1-5; D ambiguous. This CDR3 is CASSSRGFSQPQHF. The CDR3 bases are TGTGCCAGCAGTTCTCGCGGGTTTAGCCAGCCCCAGCATTTT.